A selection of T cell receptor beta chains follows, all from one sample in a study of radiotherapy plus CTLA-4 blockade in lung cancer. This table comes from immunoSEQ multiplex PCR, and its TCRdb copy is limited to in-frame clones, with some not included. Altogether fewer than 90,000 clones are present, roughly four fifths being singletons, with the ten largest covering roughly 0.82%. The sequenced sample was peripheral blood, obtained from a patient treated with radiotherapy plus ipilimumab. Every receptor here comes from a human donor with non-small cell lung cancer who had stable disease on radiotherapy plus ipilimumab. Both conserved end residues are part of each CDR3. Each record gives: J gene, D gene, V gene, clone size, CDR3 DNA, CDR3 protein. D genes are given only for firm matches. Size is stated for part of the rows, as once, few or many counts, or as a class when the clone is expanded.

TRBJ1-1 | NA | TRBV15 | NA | TGTGCCACCAGCAGAGATCTTCGGTCCGTCTATACTGAAGCTTTCTTT | CATSRDLRSVYTEAFF
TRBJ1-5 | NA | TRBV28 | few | TGTGCCAGCACCAGACGCAATCAGCCCCAGCATTTT | CASTRRNQPQHF
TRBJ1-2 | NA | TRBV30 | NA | TGTGCCTGGAGTGGCGGGAACTATGGCTACACCTTC | CAWSGGNYGYTF
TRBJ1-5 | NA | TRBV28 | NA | NA | CASSTSGHQPQHF
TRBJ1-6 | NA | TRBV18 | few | TGTGCCAGCTCACCAACAAAAACAGACAACTCACCCCTCCACTTT | CASSPTKTDNSPLHF
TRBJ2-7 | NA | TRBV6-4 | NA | TGTGCCAGCAGTGAGGAGAGGGGTGGCCCCTACGAGCAGTACTTC | CASSEERGGPYEQYF
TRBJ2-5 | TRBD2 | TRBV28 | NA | TGTGCCAGCAGTTCCGGGGGGATACAAGAGACCCAGTACTTC | CASSSGGIQETQYF
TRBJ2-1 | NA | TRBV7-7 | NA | TGTGCCAGCAGCTTACGGACGGGCGATTACAATGAGCAGTTCTTC | CASSLRTGDYNEQFF
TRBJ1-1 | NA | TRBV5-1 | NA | TGCGCCAGCAGCTTGGAGCCGGAAATGAACACTGAAGCTTTCTTT | CASSLEPEMNTEAFF
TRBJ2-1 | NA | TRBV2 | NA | TGTGCCAGCAGTGGGCTCCCCCCCAATGAGCAGTTCTTC | CASSGLPPNEQFF
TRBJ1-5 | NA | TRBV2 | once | TGTGCCAGCAGTGAGGCGGGTGTTAATCAGCCCCAGCATTTT | CASSEAGVNQPQHF
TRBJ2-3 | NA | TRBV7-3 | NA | TGTGCCAGCAGCTTAGACAGACGCACAGATACGCAGTATTTT | CASSLDRRTDTQYF
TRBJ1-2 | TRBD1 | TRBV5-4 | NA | TGTGCCAGCAGCTTGGAAATCCGGACAGGACTGGGTGGCTACACCTTC | CASSLEIRTGLGGYTF
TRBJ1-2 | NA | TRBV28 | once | TGTGCCAGCAGCGTCGGACAGTACTATGGCTACACCTTC | CASSVGQYYGYTF
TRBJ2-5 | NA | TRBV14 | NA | TGTGCCAGCAGCCTCTTACAGGGGAGGGGAGGAGAGACCCAGTACTTC | CASSLLQGRGGETQYF
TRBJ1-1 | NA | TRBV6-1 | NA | TGTGCCAGCAGTGAAAGAGCGGGAAGTTACACTGAAGCTTTCTTT | CASSERAGSYTEAFF
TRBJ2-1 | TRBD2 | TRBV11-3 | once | TGTGCCAGCAGCTTGGTGAATACCGGGACTAGCGGACCTGGTGAGCAGTTCTTC | CASSLVNTGTSGPGEQFF
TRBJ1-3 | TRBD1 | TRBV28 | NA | TGTGCCAGCAGTTACCGGGACAGCTTCTCTGGAAACACCATATATTTT | CASSYRDSFSGNTIYF
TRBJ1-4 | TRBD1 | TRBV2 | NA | TGTGCCAGCAGGGGGACAGGGGCAACTAATGAAAAACTGTTTTTT | CASRGTGATNEKLFF
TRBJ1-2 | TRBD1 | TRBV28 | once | TGTGCCAGCAGGACACCCGGGACAGGAGGAGGCTACACCTTC | CASRTPGTGGGYTF
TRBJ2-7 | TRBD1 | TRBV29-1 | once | TGCAGCGTCGAGGGTGGGGACAGGGGGTCTATAGGCTACGAGCAGTACTTC | CSVEGGDRGSIGYEQYF
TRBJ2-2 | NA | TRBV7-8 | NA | TGTGCCAGCAGCTTACTTCGCCAGGGTCAGGGCACCGGGGAGCTGTTTTTT | CASSLLRQGQGTGELFF
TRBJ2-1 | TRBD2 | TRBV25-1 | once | TGTGCCAGCAGTTTAACTAGCGGGAGATACAATGAGCAGTTCTTC | CASSLTSGRYNEQFF
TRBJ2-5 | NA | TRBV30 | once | TGTGCCTGGAGTGTATTTAGGACTCGTCAGAGGACCCAGTACTTC | CAWSVFRTRQRTQYF
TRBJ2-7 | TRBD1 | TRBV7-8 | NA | TGTGCCAGCAGCTCTGCAAGGGGACAGGGGGATACTCCCTACGAGCAGTACTTC | CASSSARGQGDTPYEQYF
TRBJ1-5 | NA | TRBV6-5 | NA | TGTGCCAGCTGCGGGCGGCCCCAGCATTTT | CASCGRPQHF
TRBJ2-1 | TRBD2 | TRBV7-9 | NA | TGTGCCAGCAGCGCACTAGCGGGAGCCTACAATGAGCAGTTCTTC | CASSALAGAYNEQFF
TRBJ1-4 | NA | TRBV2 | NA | TGTGCCAGCAGGAGAACGGGACCAAGGGGTGAAAAACTGTTTTTT | CASRRTGPRGEKLFF
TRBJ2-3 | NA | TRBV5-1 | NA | TGCGCCAGCCGACAGGAGTTTCGGACAGATACGCAGTATTTT | CASRQEFRTDTQYF
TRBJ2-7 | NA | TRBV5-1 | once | TGCGCCAGCAGCTTAGGACGGCGGCTAGGGATCGACGAGCAGTACTTC | CASSLGRRLGIDEQYF
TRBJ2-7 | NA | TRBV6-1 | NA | TGTGCCAGCAGTTTGGCAGGTAACGAGCAGTACTTC | CASSLAGNEQYF
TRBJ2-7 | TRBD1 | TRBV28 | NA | TGTGCCAGCAGAACCGGGGGACAGGGATCCTACGAGCAGTACTTC | CASRTGGQGSYEQYF
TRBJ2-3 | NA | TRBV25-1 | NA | TGTGCCAGCAGTGAAGGGGGACGTACGCAGTATTTT | CASSEGGRTQYF
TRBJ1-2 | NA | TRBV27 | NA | TGTGCCAGCAGTCGGGGAGATGGCTACACCTTC | CASSRGDGYTF
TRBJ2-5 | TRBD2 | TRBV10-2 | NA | TGCGCCTCCGCGGTCGGGGGGAAAGAGACCCAGTACTTC | CASAVGGKETQYF
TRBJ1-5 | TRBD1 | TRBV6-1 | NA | TGTGCCAGCAAAGGACAGGGCACGAGCAATCAGCCCCAGCATTTT | CASKGQGTSNQPQHF
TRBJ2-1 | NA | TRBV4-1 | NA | TGCGCCAGCAGCCAAGCTACGGGGGCGTCGTCCTACAATGAGCAGTTCTTC | CASSQATGASSYNEQFF
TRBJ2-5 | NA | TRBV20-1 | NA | TGCAGTGCTGAGCGGGAGACCCAGTACTTC | CSAERETQYF
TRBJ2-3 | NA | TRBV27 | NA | TGTGCCAGCGGGTCTAGGGGATATACGCAGTATTTT | CASGSRGYTQYF
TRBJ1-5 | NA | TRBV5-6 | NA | TGTGCCAGCAGTCTGTGGGGTCAGCCCCAGCATTTT | CASSLWGQPQHF
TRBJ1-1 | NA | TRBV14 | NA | TGTGCCAGCAGCCGGACAGTTAACACTGAAGCTTTCTTT | CASSRTVNTEAFF
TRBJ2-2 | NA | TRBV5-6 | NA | TGTGCCAGCAGCATGTGGACCATCCCGGTGGGAGGGGAGCTGTTTTTT | CASSMWTIPVGGELFF
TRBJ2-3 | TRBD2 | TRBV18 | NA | TGTGCCAGCTCACTTACTAGCGTCGTTGATACGCAGTATTTT | CASSLTSVVDTQYF
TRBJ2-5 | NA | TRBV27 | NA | TGTGCCAGCAGTTTTGTAGGAAAAGGGACCCAGTACTTC | CASSFVGKGTQYF
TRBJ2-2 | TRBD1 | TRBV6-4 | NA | TGTGCCAGCAGTGAAACGGGGACAGTTAAGTCCGGGGAGCTGTTTTTT | CASSETGTVKSGELFF
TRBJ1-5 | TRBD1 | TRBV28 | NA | TGTGCCAGCAGTTCATCGGGACAGGGACGTCCCCAGCATTTT | CASSSSGQGRPQHF
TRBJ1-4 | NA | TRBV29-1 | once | TGCAGCGTTTTCGCAACTAATGAAAAACTGTTTTTT | CSVFATNEKLFF
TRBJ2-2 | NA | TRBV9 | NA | TGTGCCAGCGGCGCAGGGAGTATCCCCGGGGAGCTGTTTTTT | CASGAGSIPGELFF
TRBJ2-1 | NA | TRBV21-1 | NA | TGTGCCAGCAGCAAGGGACTAGCGGGAGACCCCCCGGTAACCTACAATGAGCAGTTCTTC | CASSKGLAGDPPVTYNEQFF